Below, 32 T cell receptor beta chains from the same sample are listed, as sequenced in a study of Ad26.COV2.S vaccination and SARS-CoV-2 variants. TCRdb's copy holds only in-frame clones and misses some; the assay was immunoSEQ multiplex PCR. There are under 150,000 clones in the sample; about nine tenths occur only once, and 5% lies in the top ten. Sequencing used peripheral blood, obtained after recovery from COVID-19. The receptor set was obtained from a human donor who had recovered from COVID-19.

Only one count was recorded for this clone. The chain is built from TRBV29-1 and TRBJ2-1; 11 nucleotides align to TRBD1. The CDR3 runs 16 residues. V shed 7 bases, J shed 10 bases, and the junction held 18 bases outside the gene matches. The germline CDR1 and CDR2 sequences are SQVTM and ANQGSEA. The CDR3 reads CSAPKGWTGGPGEQFF. The CDR3, as DNA: TGCAGCGCCCCGAAGGGTTGGACAGGGGGCCCGGGGGAGCAGTTCTTC.

This sequence joins TRBV2 and TRBJ1-1; D gene unclear. The germline V and J ends were trimmed by 6 bases and 5 bases, with 13 bases remaining between them. Germline lookup yields CDR1 SNHLY and CDR2 FYNNEI. The CDR3 consists of 13 residues. The CDR3 region has the DNA TGTGCCAGCAGGGTTTTTGTGTCTACTGAAGCTTTCTTT. The encoded protein is CASRVFVSTEAFF.

This clone was counted a single time. The J gene is TRBJ2-7, the V gene TRBV6-1, with D maybe TRBD1 (6 bases). The ends were cut back, 2 bases at V and 5 bases at J, with 13 bases in the middle. Germline V gene sequence: CDR1 MNHNS, CDR2 SASEGT. The CDR3 is 14 amino acids. In nucleotides, the CDR3 is TGTGCCAGCAGTGAATACAGGGTTAGAAACGAGCAGTACTTC. As protein: CASSEYRVRNEQYF.

This chain uses TRBV7-9 with TRBJ2-7; 7 bases agree with TRBD1. Per germline, CDR1 SEHNR and CDR2 FQNEAQ (reference sequence). This CDR3 region has 16 residues. V shed 5 bases, J shed 0 bases, and the junction held 10 bases outside the gene matches. In nucleotides, the CDR3 is TGTGCCAGCAGCCTTCTGACAGGGCAAAGCTCCTACGAGCAGTACTTC. This encodes CASSLLTGQSSYEQYF.

Here the CDR3 reads CASSLMPGSNTEAFF. The CDR3 DNA sequence: TGTGCCAGCAGTTTAATGCCGGGATCGAACACTGAAGCTTTCTTT. The chain employs TRBV27 and TRBJ1-1; D uncertain. Per the germline V gene, CDR1 is MNHEY and CDR2 is SMNVEV (reference sequence). The V end was cut by 2 bases, the J end by 1 base, with 11 bases between. The CDR3 has 15 amino acids.

V and J are TRBV6-5 and TRBJ2-1, with unresolved D. V lost 0 bases, J lost 10 bases, and 7 bases lay in between. This CDR3 is built from 12 residues. Germline V lookup: CDR1 MNHEY, CDR2 SVGAGI. In nucleotides, the CDR3 is TGTGCCAGCAGTTACTCGGAGCCAGAGCAGTTCTTC. Its translation: CASSYSEPEQFF.

This clone was counted between two and nine times. This rearrangement joins TRBV5-4 to TRBJ1-3; no clear D gene. Trimming stripped 0 bases from V and 0 bases from J, with 7 bases between. CDR1 SGHNT and CDR2 YYREEE come from the germline V gene (reference sequence). The CDR3 loop spans 15 amino acids. DNA of the CDR3: TGTGCCAGCAGCTTGGATGCGGGCTCTGGAAACACCATATATTTT. It is translated as CASSLDAGSGNTIYF.

The V gene is TRBV15, the J gene TRBJ2-3, with 11 bases matching TRBD2. V was pared by 0 bases and J by 2 bases, with 13 bases of the junction left unmatched. The CDR3 has 20 amino acids. Germline CDR1 is LNHNV and CDR2 is YYDKDF (reference sequence). CDR3 coding DNA: TGTGCCACCAGCAGAGAGGCTAGCGGGGGGACGAGGAGGGTCACAGATACGCAGTATTTT. Translation gives CATSREASGGTRRVTDTQYF.

This chain links TRBV7-2 with TRBJ1-1, with a tentative D call TRBD1 (5 bases). Per the germline V gene, CDR1 is SGHTA and CDR2 is FQGNSA. Trimming pared 5 bases from V and 1 base from J, leaving 14 bases between. This CDR3 is 15 amino acids long. CDR3 coding DNA: TGTGCCAGCAGCCACGAGAGGGGTTCGAACACTGAAGCTTTCTTT. Its protein is CASSHERGSNTEAFF.

The chain joins TRBV6-5 to TRBJ2-2, with D uncertain. This CDR3 spans 11 amino acids. Deletions cut 8 bases from V and 7 bases from J, with 8 bases between. In germline, CDR1 is MNHEY, CDR2 SVGAGI. Written as DNA, the CDR3 is TGTGCCAGCTATTCCCGCGGGGAGCTGTTTTTT. It encodes CASYSRGELFF.

The chain couples TRBV7-2 to TRBJ2-1; 7 nucleotides line up with TRBD2. The CDR3 contains 16 residues. The J segment lost 0 bases and the V segment lost 3 bases, leaving 5 bases of the junction unmatched. Germline V gene sequence: CDR1 SGHTA, CDR2 FQGNSA. The CDR3 protein is CASSFGGGGSYNEQFF. The CDR3 DNA follows: TGTGCCAGCAGCTTCGGCGGGGGTGGCTCCTACAATGAGCAGTTCTTC.

The chain joins TRBV10-3 to TRBJ2-3; no definite D call. The germline V gene encodes CDR1 ENHRY and CDR2 SYGVKD. Trimming removed 4 bases from V and 5 bases from J, with 13 bases in between. The CDR3 runs 14 residues. The CDR3 nucleotides read TGTGCCATCAGTGGGCCCGGGTCAGGAGATACGCAGTATTTT. Protein: CAISGPGSGDTQYF.

The rearrangement links TRBV19 to TRBJ2-2; 13 bases align to TRBD2. The J segment lost 5 bases and the V segment lost 9 bases, leaving 9 bases of the junction unmatched. There are 16 residues in the CDR3. The germline V gene has CDR1 LNHDA and CDR2 SQIVND (reference sequence). The CDR3 nucleotides are TGTGCCAGCAAAGGACTAGCGGGGGCGTTAACCGGGGAGCTGTTTTTT. It yields the protein CASKGLAGALTGELFF. The whole variable domain, filled in from reference TRBV19 and TRBJ2-2, reads DGGITQSPKYLFRKEGQNVTLSCEQNLNHDAMYWYRQDPGQGLRLIYYSQIVNDFQKGDIAEGYSVSREKKESFPLTVTSAQKNPTAFYLCASKGLAGALTGELFFGEGSRLTVL.

The rearrangement joins TRBV28 to TRBJ2-7; D perhaps matches TRBD2 (5 bases). Germline CDR1 reads MDHEN; CDR2 reads SYDVKM. The CDR3 loop spans 15 amino acids. The V end was cut by 2 bases, the J end by 2 bases, with 13 bases between. This chain's CDR3 is CASSLRGITAYEQYF. In nucleotides, the CDR3 is TGTGCCAGCAGTTTAAGAGGGATAACTGCCTACGAGCAGTACTTC.

This sequence joins TRBV6-5 and TRBJ1-3, with D unclear. V shed 4 bases and J shed 2 bases, with 15 bases lying between them. Germline V gene lookup returns CDR1 MNHEY and CDR2 SVGAGI. The CDR3 covers 16 residues. The CDR3 region is CASSSPRGRAGNTIYF. As DNA, the CDR3 is TGTGCCAGCAGTTCCCCGCGGGGTAGGGCTGGAAACACCATATATTTT.

The rearrangement links TRBV6-5 to TRBJ1-5; D gene unclear. This CDR3 region has 13 residues. V lost 2 bases and J 4 bases, leaving 6 bases between the germline ends. The germline CDR1 and CDR2 sequences are MNHEY and SVGAGI. The CDR3 sequence: CASSYGRNQPQHF. CDR3 sequence (DNA): TGTGCCAGCAGTTACGGACGTAATCAGCCCCAGCATTTT.

This CDR3 reads CASSQSGYGNTIYF. In DNA, the CDR3 is TGTGCCAGCAGTCAAAGTGGGTATGGAAACACCATATATTTT. The V and J genes are TRBV6-5 and TRBJ1-3, with D unresolved. This CDR3 region has 14 residues. Germline V gene sequence: CDR1 MNHEY, CDR2 SVGAGI. V shed 5 bases and J shed 3 bases, with 11 bases lying between them.

J is TRBJ1-6 and V is TRBV9; tentative D call: TRBD1 (5 bases). CDR1 is SGDLS and CDR2 is YYNGEE in the germline V gene. The V and J ends lost 0 bases and 9 bases respectively, with 16 bases between them. The CDR3 loop spans 16 amino acids. CDR3 coding DNA: TGTGCCAGCAGCGTAGGTCAAGGTCCCGGGGGTTCACCCCTCCACTTT. It codes for CASSVGQGPGGSPLHF.

The rearrangement links TRBV6-5 to TRBJ2-7, with unresolved D. V was cut by 2 bases and J by 2 bases, with 10 bases left in between. The CDR3 loop spans 14 amino acids. The V gene's germline CDR1 is MNHEY and CDR2 SVGAGI. The CDR3 region is CASSYNTAPYEQYF. CDR3 sequence (DNA): TGTGCCAGCAGTTACAACACGGCTCCCTACGAGCAGTACTTC.

The chain uses TRBV6-5 and TRBJ2-3; 8 bases match TRBD1. The CDR3 loop spans 14 amino acids. Germline V CDR1 and CDR2: MNHEY, SVGAGI. V was pared by 8 bases and J by 4 bases, with 8 bases of the junction left unmatched. The CDR3 DNA reads TGTGCCAGCCGTTTAACAGGGGGTGCAGATACGCAGTATTTT. Amino acids: CASRLTGGADTQYF.

V gene TRBV27 combines with J gene TRBJ2-3; D is unresolved. CDR3 size: 14 residues. V was cut by 6 bases and J by 1 base, with 11 bases left in between. Germline CDR1 is MNHEY and CDR2 is SMNVEV (reference sequence). The CDR3 region is CASRRPGRTDTQYF. The CDR3, as DNA: TGTGCCAGCAGACGCCCGGGCCGCACAGATACGCAGTATTTT.

V and J are TRBV7-6 and TRBJ2-7; D is perhaps TRBD1 or TRBD2 (5 bases each). Germline V gene data show CDR1 as SGHVS and CDR2 as FNYEAQ. V lost 3 bases and J 1 base, leaving 13 bases between the germline ends. This CDR3 spans 15 amino acids. The CDR3 loop reads CASSFPRGVSYEQYF. DNA of the CDR3: TGTGCCAGCAGCTTCCCACGGGGCGTTTCCTACGAGCAGTACTTC.

The genes are TRBV7-2 and TRBJ2-7; unclear D gene. The CDR3 runs to 13 residues. V gave up 5 bases and J gave up 7 bases, with 15 bases separating them. From germline, CDR1 is SGHTA and CDR2 FQGNSA. The CDR3 bases are TGTGCCAGCAGCCCGGCAATAGGTATTGAGCAGTACTTC. It specifies CASSPAIGIEQYF. Complete variable domain (other parts from reference TRBV7-2 and TRBJ2-7): GAGVSQSPSNKVTEKGKDVELRCDPISGHTALYWYRQSLGQGLEFLIYFQGNSAPDKSGLPSDRFSAERTGGSVSTLTIQRTQQEDSAVYLCASSPAIGIEQYFGPGTRLTVT.

The chain couples TRBV18 to TRBJ2-7; D may match TRBD1 or TRBD2 (5 bases each). V was cut by 2 bases and J by 5 bases, with 25 bases left in between. The CDR3 extends over 18 amino acids. Germline CDR1 reads KGHSH; CDR2 reads LQKENI. DNA for the CDR3: TGTGCCAGCTCACCATTTAGTGCAAGCGTCCAGGGAGACAACGAGCAGTACTTC. It yields the protein CASSPFSASVQGDNEQYF.

This chain connects TRBV20-1 to TRBJ1-2; D might be TRBD1 (5 bases). The germline V and J ends were trimmed by 3 bases and 4 bases, with 18 bases remaining between them. This CDR3 spans 15 amino acids. CDR1 and CDR2 (germline): DFQATT, SNEGSKA (reference sequence). CDR3 amino acids: CSASGGTFHTYGYTF. CDR3 nucleotide sequence: TGCAGTGCTAGTGGCGGGACTTTCCACACCTATGGCTACACCTTC.

This clone was recorded only once. The chain has TRBV28 and TRBJ1-3, with a tentative D call TRBD1 (6 bases). Trimming pared 9 bases from V and 1 base from J, leaving 16 bases between. The CDR3 is 15 residues long. The germline V gene has CDR1 MDHEN and CDR2 SYDVKM. The CDR3 nucleotides are TGTGCCAGTTGGGGTACAGGGCTTTCTGGAAACACCATATATTTT. Protein: CASWGTGLSGNTIYF.

On this clone itself: Other DNA sequences in the same sample also yield this CDR3. The chain is built from TRBV7-2 and TRBJ2-5; D might be TRBD1 or TRBD2, each matching 6 bases. Germline values: CDR1 SGHTA, CDR2 FQGNSA. Between the trimmed V and J ends, which lost 5 bases and 5 bases, there was a span of 15 bases. The length of the CDR3 is 14 residues. CDR3 sequence reads: CASSRTGAGETQYF. The CDR3 DNA sequence: TGTGCCAGCAGCCGTACGGGGGCCGGGGAGACCCAGTACTTC.

The chain links TRBV5-5 to TRBJ1-5; tentative D call: TRBD1 (5 bases). The germline V gene encodes CDR1 SGHKS and CDR2 YYEKEE (reference sequence). Trimming removed 2 bases from V and 1 base from J, with 10 bases in between. CDR3 length equals 15 residues. Here the CDR3 reads CASSFITGSNQPQHF. CDR3 DNA sequence: TGTGCCAGCAGCTTTATTACAGGAAGCAATCAGCCCCAGCATTTT.

The V and J genes are TRBV28 and TRBJ1-1; D ambiguous. V lost 6 bases and J lost 2, with 7 bases in between. The CDR3 sequence is 12 residues long. In germline, CDR1 is MDHEN, CDR2 SYDVKM. CDR3: CASSAINTEAFF. The DNA for the CDR3 is TGTGCCAGCAGCGCAATAAACACTGAAGCTTTCTTT.

This clone has just a few counts. The chain joins TRBV3-1 (or the pseudogene TRBV3-2) to TRBJ1-3; D may be TRBD1 (6 bases). Germline V lookup: CDR1 LGHDT, CDR2 YNNKEL (reference sequence). The V and J ends lost 1 base and 5 bases respectively, with 12 bases between them. The CDR3 runs to 15 residues. CDR3 in DNA: TGTGCCAGCAGCCAAGGCTTACAGGGCCGAAACACCATATATTTT. Translating it yields CASSQGLQGRNTIYF.

The rearrangement links TRBV3-1 (or the pseudogene TRBV3-2) to TRBJ1-6; D gene uncertain. V lost 0 bases and J 10 bases, leaving 4 bases between the germline ends. Germline V gene sequence: CDR1 LGHDT, CDR2 YNNKEL (reference sequence). The CDR3 consists of 12 residues. Here the CDR3 DNA reads TGTGCCAGCAGCCAAGAACCCTCACCCCTCCACTTT. As protein: CASSQEPSPLHF.

The V and J genes are TRBV3-1 (or the pseudogene TRBV3-2) and TRBJ1-1; D remains unclear. Trimming took off 2 bases at V and 4 bases at J, with 8 bases between the two ends. The CDR3 sequence is 13 residues long. Per germline, CDR1 LGHDT and CDR2 YNNKEL (reference sequence). The CDR3 loop reads CASSQLDSTEAFF. In nucleotides, the CDR3 is TGTGCCAGCAGCCAATTGGATTCCACTGAAGCTTTCTTT.